This T cell receptor beta chain emerged from a study of graft-versus-host responses after intestinal transplantation. In the study overall: Recipients uniformly received anti-thymocyte globulin induction, followed by tacrolimus and steroids for 3 to 4 years.

In regard to this clone: Its antigen is not known.

Notes on the study in general: Investigators detected GvH clones in recipient marrow, with some emerging earlier in ileum or blood. Circulating GvH clone levels at their peak were associated with HvG declines (early post-transplant).

Measured with immunoSEQ multiplex PCR; TCRdb has only the in-frame clones, and not every one. The sample contains around 9,000 clones, about 93% of which appear only once. The length of the CDR3 is 17 residues. With V trimmed by 3 bases and J by 13 bases, 21 bases remained unmatched. Per the germline V gene, CDR1 is SGHRS and CDR2 is YFSETQ. The sequence came from a human patient who received an intestinal transplant, so some T cells may come from the graft donor. The chain links TRBV5-1 to TRBJ1-4; 7 positions match TRBD1. The material was PBMCs, obtained 11 days after intestinal transplantation. The CDR3 here is CASSWNSRDSAQEVLFF. For the CDR3, the DNA is TGCGCCAGCAGCTGGAATTCCCGGGACAGCGCCCAGGAGGTACTGTTTTTT.